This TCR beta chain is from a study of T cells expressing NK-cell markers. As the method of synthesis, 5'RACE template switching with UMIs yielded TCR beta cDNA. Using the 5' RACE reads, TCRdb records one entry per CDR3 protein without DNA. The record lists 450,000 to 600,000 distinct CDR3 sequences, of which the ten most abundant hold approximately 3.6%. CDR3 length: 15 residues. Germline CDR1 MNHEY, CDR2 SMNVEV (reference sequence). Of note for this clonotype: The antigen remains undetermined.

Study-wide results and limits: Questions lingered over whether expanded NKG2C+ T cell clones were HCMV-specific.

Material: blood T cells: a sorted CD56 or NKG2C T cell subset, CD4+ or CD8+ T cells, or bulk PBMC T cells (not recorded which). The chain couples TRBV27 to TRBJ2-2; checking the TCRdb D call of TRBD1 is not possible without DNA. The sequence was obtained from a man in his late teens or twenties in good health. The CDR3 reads CASSLGRGLTGELFF.